These T cell receptor beta chains were read from a single sample in a study of long-term antiretroviral therapy in people with HIV. Sequenced by immunoSEQ multiplex PCR; TCRdb stores in-frame clones only, minus some. The sample records about 18,000 clones, approximately 78% being singletons. This sample comprised unsorted PBMCs, obtained 0.6 years after starting antiretroviral therapy. These receptors came from a woman aged 18-30 years with HIV. CDR3s include the opening cysteine and the closing phenylalanine or tryptophan. The order of the fields is clone size, D gene, J gene, V gene, CDR3 length, CDR3 DNA, CDR3 protein. The D gene is left open where the match is weak. Clone size is stated in some rows and not others, as once, few, many or a class when expanded.

NA NA TRBJ2-1 TRBV11-1 14 TGTGCCAGCAGCTGGGGGGGCTTATTCAATGAGCAGTTCTTC CASSWGGLFNEQFF
NA NA TRBJ1-1 TRBV6-6 13 TGTGCCAGCAGTTACCCAGATAACACTGAAGCTTTCTTT CASSYPDNTEAFF
NA TRBD1 TRBJ1-2 TRBV27 14 TGTGCCAGCAGTTTTCGGGACAGGACATATGGCTACACCTTC CASSFRDRTYGYTF
NA NA TRBJ1-2 TRBV28 14 TGTGCCAGCAGTGGACACAGGGAGAACTATGGCTACACCTTC CASSGHRENYGYTF
NA TRBD1 TRBJ1-4 TRBV6-6 16 TGTGCCAGCAGTAGCCGGGACAGGGGGCGAAGAGAAAAACTGTTTTTT CASSSRDRGRREKLFF
NA NA TRBJ1-1 TRBV29-1 15 TGCAGCGTTGCGTCGTTGTCCCGAAGGAACACTGAAGCTTTCTTT CSVASLSRRNTEAFF
NA TRBD2 TRBJ2-3 TRBV6-5 16 TGTGCCAGCAGTTACTCGATTGCGGGAGGAACAGATACGCAGTATTTT CASSYSIAGGTDTQYF
once TRBD1 TRBJ2-2 TRBV7-2 16 TGTGCCAGCAGCTCCTCCGGGACAGGTCGGTCCGGGGAGCTGTTTTTT CASSSSGTGRSGELFF
NA TRBD1 TRBJ2-6 TRBV7-8 17 TGTGCCAGCAGCTCCGGACAGGCTCGATCTGGGGCCAACGTCCTGACTTTC CASSSGQARSGANVLTF
NA NA TRBJ2-2 TRBV5-1 15 TGCGCCAGCAGCCGGCTAGCAATGAACACCGGGGAGCTGTTTTTT CASSRLAMNTGELFF
once TRBD2 TRBJ2-2 TRBV5-1 18 TGCGCCAGCAGCTTGTGGCCAGCGGGGGGCGCGAACACCGGGGAGCTGTTTTTT CASSLWPAGGANTGELFF
NA TRBD2 TRBJ2-7 TRBV27 16 TGTGCCAGCAGTTATTCCCTAGCGGGGTGGGCCTACGAGCAGTACTTC CASSYSLAGWAYEQYF
NA NA TRBJ2-7 TRBV15 14 TGTGCCACCAGCAGAGACCCGGGGGCGTACGAGCAGTACTTC CATSRDPGAYEQYF
NA NA TRBJ1-5 TRBV15 14 TGTGCCACCAGCAGGGACAGATCTAATCAGCCCCAGCATTTT CATSRDRSNQPQHF
NA NA TRBJ1-1 TRBV19 13 TGTGCCAGTAGTATTTGGGGGGACACTGAAGCTTTCTTT CASSIWGDTEAFF
NA TRBD1 TRBJ1-2 TRBV5-6 13 TGTGCCAGCAGCCGACAGGGGGAGTATGGCTACACCTTC CASSRQGEYGYTF
NA TRBD1 TRBJ2-2 TRBV18 16 TGTGCCAGCTCGCCAAACAGGGGAGCGAACACCGGGGAGCTGTTTTTT CASSPNRGANTGELFF
NA NA TRBJ1-3 TRBV4-1 17 TGCGCCAGCAGCCAAGATACGGACACCCACTCTGGAAACACCATATATTTT CASSQDTDTHSGNTIYF
NA NA TRBJ1-1 TRBV4-3 14 TGCGCCAGCAGCCAAGCCCCGACATCACCTGAAGCTTTCTTT CASSQAPTSPEAFF
few TRBD1 TRBJ1-4 TRBV2 16 TGTGCCAGCAGTGAACTGGGGACAGGACAGAGTGAAAAACTGTTTTTT CASSELGTGQSEKLFF
NA NA TRBJ2-6 TRBV2 18 TGTGCCAGCAGTGAAGAGCGTCAGGGGCCTCCTGGGGCCAACGTCCTGACTTTC CASSEERQGPPGANVLTF
NA TRBD1 TRBJ2-7 TRBV2 15 TGTGCCAGCAGTGAAGAAGGGACAGGCCTCTACGAGCAGTACTTC CASSEEGTGLYEQYF
NA NA TRBJ1-5 TRBV4-3 14 TGCGCCAGCAGCCAAGATGTAGGGGGTCAGCCCCAGCATTTT CASSQDVGGQPQHF
few NA TRBJ2-1 TRBV4-2 16 TGTGCCAGCAGCCAAGAGGGGCGGGCTCTCTACAATGAGCAGTTCTTC CASSQEGRALYNEQFF
few NA TRBJ2-5 TRBV6-5 15 TGTGCCAGCAGTTACCGGTCCTCGTCGCAGGAGACCCAGTACTTC CASSYRSSSQETQYF
NA NA TRBJ1-3 TRBV19 13 TGTGCCAGTACACCGGGACCCGGAGACACCATATATTTT CASTPGPGDTIYF
NA NA TRBJ1-1 TRBV11-2 15 TGTGCCAGCAGCTTAGACTCCGGGGTTGGTACTGAAGCTTTCTTT CASSLDSGVGTEAFF
NA TRBD2 TRBJ2-2 TRBV5-1 16 TGCGCCAGCAGCTTGACTAGCGGAGACCCCACCGGGGAGCTGTTTTTT CASSLTSGDPTGELFF
NA TRBD2 TRBJ2-7 TRBV11-2 17 TGTGCCAGCAGCTTAGGTCCCCTAGCGGGGGGCAGTTACGAGCAGTACTTC CASSLGPLAGGSYEQYF
NA TRBD2 TRBJ2-7 TRBV5-4 15 TGTGCCAGCAGCTTGGCGGGGGGGAGGGCCTACGAGCAGTACTTC CASSLAGGRAYEQYF
NA NA TRBJ1-5 TRBV7-2 15 TGTGCCAGCAGTTTGAGGGGAAACGGTAATCAGCCCCAGCATTTT CASSLRGNGNQPQHF
NA TRBD2 TRBJ2-5 TRBV19 15 TGTGCCAGTAGTAGGGGACTAGCGGGGCAAGAGACCCAGTACTTC CASSRGLAGQETQYF
few TRBD1 TRBJ2-2 TRBV7-3 15 TGTGCCAGCAGCTCAGGACAGGGTGGCACCGGGGAGCTGTTTTTT CASSSGQGGTGELFF
NA TRBD1 TRBJ2-7 TRBV27 13 TGTGCCAGCAGTTCGGGACAGTTATACGAGCAGTACTTC CASSSGQLYEQYF
NA NA TRBJ2-7 TRBV28 14 TGTGCCAGCAGTTTATTTGGACAGAGGTACGAGCAGTACTTC CASSLFGQRYEQYF
few TRBD1 TRBJ1-6 TRBV14 18 TGTGCCAGCAGCCCGTGGGGAGGGGGCACCGCCGAAACCTCACCCCTCCACTTT CASSPWGGGTAETSPLHF
NA TRBD1 TRBJ1-1 TRBV6-1 14 TGTGCCAGCAGCGTAGACAGGGCGAACACTGAAGCTTTCTTT CASSVDRANTEAFF
NA TRBD1 TRBJ1-1 TRBV28 15 TGTGCCAGCAGTTCCCCACAGGGGATGAACACTGAAGCTTTCTTT CASSSPQGMNTEAFF
once NA TRBJ1-5 TRBV19 14 TGTGCCAGTAGTAGTCCCCGGGATGGTCAGCCCCAGCATTTT CASSSPRDGQPQHF
NA NA TRBJ2-7 TRBV2 14 TGTGCCAGCAGTGAATGGCAGGCCCCCTACGAGCAGTACTTC CASSEWQAPYEQYF
NA NA TRBJ2-4 TRBV6-6 11 TGTGCCAGCACAATGGGGGCTATTCAGTACTTC CASTMGAIQYF
NA TRBD2 TRBJ2-5 TRBV4-1 17 TGCGCCAGCAGCCAATTCGGACTAGCGGGAGGCGGGGAGACCCAGTACTTC CASSQFGLAGGGETQYF
NA NA TRBJ2-3 TRBV19 15 TGTGCCAGTAAGGCCGCGGGGGCCTACACAGATACGCAGTATTTT CASKAAGAYTDTQYF
NA NA TRBJ1-1 TRBV9 13 TGTGCCAGCAGCGAGGGAGTTGACACTGAAGCTTTCTTT CASSEGVDTEAFF
NA NA TRBJ2-4 TRBV7-2 13 TGTGCCAGCAGCTTTAGGGGGGAAAACATTCAGTACTTC CASSFRGENIQYF
NA NA TRBJ2-2 TRBV6-5 16 TGTGCCAGCAGTTACTCGAAACAGGGAGGGACCGGGGAGCTGTTTTTT CASSYSKQGGTGELFF